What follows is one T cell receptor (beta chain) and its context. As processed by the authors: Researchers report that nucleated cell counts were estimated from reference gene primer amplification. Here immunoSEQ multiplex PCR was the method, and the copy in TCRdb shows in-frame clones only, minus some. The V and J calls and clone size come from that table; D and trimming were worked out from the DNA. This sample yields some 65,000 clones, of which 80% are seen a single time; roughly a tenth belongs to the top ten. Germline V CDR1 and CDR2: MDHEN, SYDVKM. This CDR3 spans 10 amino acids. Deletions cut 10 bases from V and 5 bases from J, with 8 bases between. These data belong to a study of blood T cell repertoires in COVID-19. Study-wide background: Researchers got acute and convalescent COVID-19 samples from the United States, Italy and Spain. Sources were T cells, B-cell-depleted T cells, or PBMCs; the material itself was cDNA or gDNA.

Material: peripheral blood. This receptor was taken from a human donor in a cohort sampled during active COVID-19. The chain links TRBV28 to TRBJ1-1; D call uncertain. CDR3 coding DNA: TGTGCCATAGGGAGGACTGAAGCTTTCTTT. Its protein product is CAIGRTEAFF.